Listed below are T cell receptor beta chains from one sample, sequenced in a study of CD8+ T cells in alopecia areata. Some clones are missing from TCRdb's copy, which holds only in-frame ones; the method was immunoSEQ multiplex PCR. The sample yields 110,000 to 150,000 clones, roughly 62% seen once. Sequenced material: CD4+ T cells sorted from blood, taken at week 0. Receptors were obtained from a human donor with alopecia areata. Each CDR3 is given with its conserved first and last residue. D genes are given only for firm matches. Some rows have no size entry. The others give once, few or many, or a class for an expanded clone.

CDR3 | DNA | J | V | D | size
CASSLVEETQYF | TGTGCCAGCAGCTTGGTGGAAGAGACCCAGTACTTC | TRBJ2-5 | TRBV5-6 | . | .
CAWSVQGNEQFF | TGTGCCTGGAGTGTACAGGGGAATGAGCAGTTCTTC | TRBJ2-1 | TRBV30 | TRBD1 | .
CASSLLGPQADTQYF | TGTGCCAGCAGTTTACTAGGTCCACAAGCAGATACGCAGTATTTT | TRBJ2-3 | TRBV5-6 | . | .
CASTRRVGRSSYNSPLHF | TGTGCCAGCACTCGAAGGGTTGGGCGGAGCTCCTATAATTCACCCCTCCACTTT | TRBJ1-6 | TRBV27 | . | .
CSVRTGTEQYF | TGCAGCGTTCGGACAGGGACCGAGCAGTACTTC | TRBJ2-7 | TRBV29-1 | TRBD1 | .
CSVQGEKWPYEQYF | TGCAGCGTCCAGGGAGAGAAATGGCCCTACGAGCAGTACTTC | TRBJ2-7 | TRBV29-1 | . | .
CATSRDRSGGETQYF | TGTGCCACCAGCAGAGATAGGAGCGGGGGGGAGACCCAGTACTTC | TRBJ2-5 | TRBV15 | TRBD2 | .
CASSSNRGGELFF | TGTGCCAGCAGCTCAAACAGGGGCGGGGAGCTGTTTTTT | TRBJ2-2 | TRBV7-2 | TRBD1 | few
CASSLSTPQTQYF | TGTGCCAGCAGTTTATCCACCCCCCAGACCCAGTACTTC | TRBJ2-5 | TRBV28 | . | .
CAWSWRTSGRRPAAEQYF | TGTGCCTGGAGTTGGCGGACTAGCGGGAGGAGACCCGCCGCCGAGCAGTACTTC | TRBJ2-7 | TRBV30 | TRBD2 | .
CASSIYNEQFF | TGTGCCAGTAGTATATACAATGAGCAGTTCTTC | TRBJ2-1 | TRBV19 | . | .
CASSYGEDSPLHF | TGTGCCAGCAGTTACGGAGAAGATTCACCCCTCCACTTT | TRBJ1-6 | TRBV6-6 | . | few
CATSRDLARLNTGELFF | TGTGCCACCAGCAGAGATCTGGCTAGATTGAACACCGGGGAGCTGTTTTTT | TRBJ2-2 | TRBV15 | . | .
CAWSDRSSYEQYF | TGTGCCTGGAGCGACAGAAGCTCCTACGAGCAGTACTTC | TRBJ2-7 | TRBV30 | . | .
CASSHDALTYEQYF | TGCGCCAGCAGCCATGACGCACTTACCTACGAGCAGTACTTC | TRBJ2-7 | TRBV5-5 | . | .
CSVGYRLSNEKLFF | TGCAGCGTTGGCTACCGGCTTTCAAATGAAAAACTGTTTTTT | TRBJ1-4 | TRBV29-1 | . | .
CASTSSATGIETQYF | TGTGCCAGCACCTCCTCGGCGACAGGGATTGAGACCCAGTACTTC | TRBJ2-5 | TRBV2 | TRBD1 | .
CAISRQINQPQHF | TGTGCCATCAGCAGACAGATAAATCAGCCCCAGCATTTT | TRBJ1-5 | TRBV6-6 | . | .
CASSLKYERGFNEQFF | TGTGCCAGCAGCTTGAAGTACGAGCGGGGCTTCAATGAGCAGTTCTTC | TRBJ2-1 | TRBV7-2 | TRBD2 | .
CSVHSGSNTGELFF | TGCAGCGTCCATAGCGGGTCGAACACCGGGGAGCTGTTTTTT | TRBJ2-2 | TRBV29-1 | TRBD2 | few
CSVEVWGRETQYF | TGCAGCGTTGAAGTTTGGGGGCGAGAGACCCAGTACTTC | TRBJ2-5 | TRBV29-1 | . | .
CASSVGPTANTGELFF | TGTGCCAGCAGCGTAGGACCGACAGCCAACACCGGGGAGCTGTTTTTT | TRBJ2-2 | TRBV9 | . | .
CASIPYAGGTDGYTF | TGTGCCAGTATACCCTATGCCGGAGGGACAGATGGCTACACCTTC | TRBJ1-2 | TRBV19 | TRBD1 | few
CASSLMGLAGRETQYF | TGCGCCAGCAGCTTAATGGGACTAGCGGGGCGAGAGACCCAGTACTTC | TRBJ2-5 | TRBV5-1 | TRBD2 | .
CASSEAGGLTEAFF | TGTGCCAGCAGTGAAGCAGGGGGCCTCACTGAAGCTTTCTTT | TRBJ1-1 | TRBV2 | TRBD1 | once
CASTTYGGNEQFF | TGTGCCAGCACCACGTATGGGGGTAATGAGCAGTTCTTC | TRBJ2-1 | TRBV7-9 | . | .
CSVGKGGQGTDTQYF | TGCAGCGTTGGAAAGGGGGGACAGGGGACAGATACGCAGTATTTT | TRBJ2-3 | TRBV29-1 | TRBD1 | .
CASSGQGANTGELFF | TGTGCCAGCAGTGGACAGGGGGCGAACACCGGGGAGCTGTTTTTT | TRBJ2-2 | TRBV2 | TRBD1 | .